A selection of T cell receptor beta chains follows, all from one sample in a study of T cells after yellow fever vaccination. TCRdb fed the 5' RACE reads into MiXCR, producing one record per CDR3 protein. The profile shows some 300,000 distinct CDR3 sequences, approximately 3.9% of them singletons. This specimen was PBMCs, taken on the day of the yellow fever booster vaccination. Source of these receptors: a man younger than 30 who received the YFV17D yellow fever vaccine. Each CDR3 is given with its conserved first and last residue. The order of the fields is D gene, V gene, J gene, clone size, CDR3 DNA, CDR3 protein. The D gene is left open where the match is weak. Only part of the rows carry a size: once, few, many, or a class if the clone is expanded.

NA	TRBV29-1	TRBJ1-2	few	TGCAGCGTCCGCCGGGGTGCGGACACCTTC	CSVRRGADTF
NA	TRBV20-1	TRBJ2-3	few	TGCAGTGCTAGCGACCCCTTAGCGGTCACAGATACGCAGTATTTT	CSASDPLAVTDTQYF
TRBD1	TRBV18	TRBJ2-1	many	TGTGCCAGCTCACGACCGGGACAGTCCAACAATGAGCAGTTCTTC	CASSRPGQSNNEQFF
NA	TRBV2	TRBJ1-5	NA	TGTGCCAGCAGTGAAGTGGGGGCGCGTCAGCCCCAGCATTTT	CASSEVGARQPQHF
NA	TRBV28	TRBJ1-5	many	TGTGCCACTGGCGGATGGCAAGCCAATCAGCCCCAGCATTTT	CATGGWQANQPQHF
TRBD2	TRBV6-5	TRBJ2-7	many	TGTGCCACGCACAATAGCGGGGGGCGTTACGAGCAGTACTTC	CATHNSGGRYEQYF
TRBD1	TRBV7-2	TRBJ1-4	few	TGTGCCAGCAGCGCACACAGAGGACAGGGAAATGAAAAACTGTTTTTT	CASSAHRGQGNEKLFF
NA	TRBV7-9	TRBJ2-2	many	TGTGCCAGCAGAGCTCAGTGGGGGCCTCGAACCGGGGAGCTGTTTTTT	CASRAQWGPRTGELFF
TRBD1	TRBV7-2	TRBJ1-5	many	TGTGCCAGCAGCTTGACAGGGGAACAGCCCCAGCATTTT	CASSLTGEQPQHF
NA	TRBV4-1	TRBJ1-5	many	TGCGCCAGCAGCCAAGACAGGGCCGGCAATCAGCCCCAGCATTTT	CASSQDRAGNQPQHF
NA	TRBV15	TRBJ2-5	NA	TGTGCCACCAGCAGAGATCCAGGGGTACAAGAGACCCAGTACTTC	CATSRDPGVQETQYF
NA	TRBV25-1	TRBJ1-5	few	TGTGCCAGCAGTGAATATAATCAGCAGCCCCAGCATTTT	CASSEYNQQPQHF
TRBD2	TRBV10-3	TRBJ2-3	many	TGTGCCATCAGTGGTTTAGCGGGGGCTAGCACAGATACGCAGTATTTT	CAISGLAGASTDTQYF
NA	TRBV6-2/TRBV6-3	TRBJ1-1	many	TGTGCCAGCGCGAACACTGAAGCTTTCTTT	CASANTEAFF
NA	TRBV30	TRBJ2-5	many	TGTGCCTGGGACCGAGGAGGCGCAGAGGGGACCCAGTACTTC	CAWDRGGAEGTQYF
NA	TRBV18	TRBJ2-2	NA	TGTGCCAGCTCACCGGGGCCCCCCGGGGAGCTGTTTTTT	CASSPGPPGELFF
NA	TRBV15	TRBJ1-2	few	TGTGCCACCAGCAGAGAGTGGGTTCCCAACTATGGCTACACCTTC	CATSREWVPNYGYTF
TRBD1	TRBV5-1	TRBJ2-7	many	TGCGCCAGCAGTCCGGGACAGGGTTTTGTGAACGAGCAGTACTTC	CASSPGQGFVNEQYF
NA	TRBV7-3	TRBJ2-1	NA	TGTGCCAGCAGCTTAATGGGCAGGGGTGATTACAATGAGCAGTTCTTC	CASSLMGRGDYNEQFF
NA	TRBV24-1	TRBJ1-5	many	TGTGCCACCAGTGACAGAGATAGCAATCAGCCCCAGCATTTT	CATSDRDSNQPQHF
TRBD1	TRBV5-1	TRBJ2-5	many	TGCGCCAGCAGCTTGGATGCTTTCCGGGACAGGTACTTC	CASSLDAFRDRYF
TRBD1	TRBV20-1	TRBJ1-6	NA	TGCAGTGCTAGTGGGGACAGGGGGTCCTATAATTCACCCCTCCACTTT	CSASGDRGSYNSPLHF
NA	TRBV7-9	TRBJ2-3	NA	TGTGCCAGCAGCTTAAATCAGGGCACAGATACGCAGTATTTT	CASSLNQGTDTQYF
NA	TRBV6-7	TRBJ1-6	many	TGTGCCAGCAGTTACTGGCATGAAATCCACTTT	CASSYWHEIHF
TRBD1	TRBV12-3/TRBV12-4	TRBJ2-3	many	TGTGCCAGCACCTCTATACAGGGGGATACGCAGTATTTT	CASTSIQGDTQYF
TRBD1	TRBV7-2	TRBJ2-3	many	TGTGCCAGCAGCTTCGAGGACACCGGGACAGCGACAGATACGCAGTATTTT	CASSFEDTGTATDTQYF
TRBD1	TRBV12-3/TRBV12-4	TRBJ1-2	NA	TGTGCCAGCAGTTTCATGGCAGGGGGCAAGGGCTACACCTTC	CASSFMAGGKGYTF
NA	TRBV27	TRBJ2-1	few	TGTGCCAGCAGGCAGGCCGGGGCGTATCTTGAGCAGTTCTTC	CASRQAGAYLEQFF
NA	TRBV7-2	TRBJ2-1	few	TGTGCCAGCAGTCTAGGGGTACAGGGTAATTTTGATGAGCAGTTCTTC	CASSLGVQGNFDEQFF
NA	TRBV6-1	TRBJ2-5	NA	TGTGCCAGCCGGTGGTGGAGTGCAGGAGAGACCCAGTACTTC	CASRWWSAGETQYF
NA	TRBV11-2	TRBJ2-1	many	TGTGCCAGCAGAAGAGAGCTGAGCTCCTACAATGAGCAGTTCTTC	CASRRELSSYNEQFF
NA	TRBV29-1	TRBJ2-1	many	TGCAGCGTTCAAAATAATGAGCAGTTCTTC	CSVQNNEQFF
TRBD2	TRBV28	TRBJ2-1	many	TGTGCCAGCAGAGGCTCGGGGGGGGGCCCCAATGAGCAGTTCTTC	CASRGSGGGPNEQFF
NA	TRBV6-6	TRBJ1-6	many	TGTGCCAGCAGTTATTCACCCCTCCACTTT	CASSYSPLHF
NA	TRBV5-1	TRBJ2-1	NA	TGCGCCAGCAGCTTGTATCTAGCACGCAATGAGCAGTTCTTC	CASSLYLARNEQFF
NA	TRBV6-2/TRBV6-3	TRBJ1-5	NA	TGTGCCAGCAGTTACCGCGGGGGGCTCAATCAGCCCCAGCATTTT	CASSYRGGLNQPQHF
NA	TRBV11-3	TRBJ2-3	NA	TGTGCCAGCAGCGTAGGGGTCCGGGACCCAGATACGCAGTATTTT	CASSVGVRDPDTQYF
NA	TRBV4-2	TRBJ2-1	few	TGTGCCAGCAGCCAAGAGGAGGGGCTCCTGGGTGACAATGAGCAGTTCTTC	CASSQEEGLLGDNEQFF
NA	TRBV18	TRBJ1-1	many	TGTGCCAGCTCACCACGATCGGGAGCCACTGAAGCTTTCTTT	CASSPRSGATEAFF
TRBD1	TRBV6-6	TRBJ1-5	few	TGTGCCAGCAGTTATCCTCCAGGGGGCCTCAATCAGCCCCAGCATTTT	CASSYPPGGLNQPQHF
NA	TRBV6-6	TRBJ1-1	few	TGTGCCAGCAGTTACTCGATAGCGGGAACGGGAGGGACTGAAGCTTTCTTT	CASSYSIAGTGGTEAFF
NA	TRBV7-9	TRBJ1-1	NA	TGTGCCAGCAGCTTAGGTGGTGCACGCATGAACACTGAAGCTTTCTTT	CASSLGGARMNTEAFF
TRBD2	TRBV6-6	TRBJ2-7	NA	TGTGCCAGCAGACCACTAGCAGCGGGGCCCGAGCAGTACTTC	CASRPLAAGPEQYF
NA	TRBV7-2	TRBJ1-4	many	TGTGCCAGCAGCCGGGGGAGCGAATCTAATGAAAAACTGTTTTTT	CASSRGSESNEKLFF
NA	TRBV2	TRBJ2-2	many	TGTGCCAGCCTTAGACTAAACACCGGGGAGCTGTTTTTT	CASLRLNTGELFF
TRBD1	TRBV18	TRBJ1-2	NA	TGTGCCAGCTCACCGGCGGTGGGACAGGGGATATACACCTTC	CASSPAVGQGIYTF
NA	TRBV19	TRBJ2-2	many	TGTGCCAGTAACGGGGCGTGGAACACCGGGGAGCTGTTTTTT	CASNGAWNTGELFF
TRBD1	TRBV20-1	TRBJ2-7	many	TGCAGTGCTAGGAAATCGTTGACAGGGGGTATCTACGAGCAGTACTTC	CSARKSLTGGIYEQYF
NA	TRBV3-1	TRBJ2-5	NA	TGTGCCAGCAGCCTACGGGACTACCAAGAGACCCAGTACTTC	CASSLRDYQETQYF
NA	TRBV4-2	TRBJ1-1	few	TGTGCCAGCAGCCAGGATCAGGGCTGGACTGAAGCTTTCTTT	CASSQDQGWTEAFF
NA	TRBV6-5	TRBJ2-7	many	TGTGCCAGCAGTTACCGTGTGAGCTACGAGCAGTACTTC	CASSYRVSYEQYF
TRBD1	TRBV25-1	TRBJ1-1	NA	TGTGCCAGCAGTCCCACCGGACAGGGCACTGAAGCTTTCTTT	CASSPTGQGTEAFF
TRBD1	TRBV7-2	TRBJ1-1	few	TGTGCCAGCAGCCGGGACAGGGGTCATCTTATGAACACTGAAGCTTTCTTT	CASSRDRGHLMNTEAFF
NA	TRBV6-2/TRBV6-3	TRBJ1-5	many	TGTGCCAGCAGCTCTGCTATCGCAAGCAATCAGCCCCAGCATTTT	CASSSAIASNQPQHF
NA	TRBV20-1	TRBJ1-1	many	TGCAGTGCTAGAGAGCAACCGGGACAGAACACTGAAGCTTTCTTT	CSAREQPGQNTEAFF
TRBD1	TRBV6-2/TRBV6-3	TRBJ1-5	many	TGTGCCAGCCGTAGACAGGGGGCGGACAATCAGCCCCAGCATTTT	CASRRQGADNQPQHF
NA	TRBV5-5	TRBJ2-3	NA	TGTGCCAGCAGGGATAACAGGGGCACAGATACGCAGTATTTT	CASRDNRGTDTQYF
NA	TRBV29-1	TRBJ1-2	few	TGCAGCGTGGTCTTGGGGGCCCCGGCTAACTATGGCTACACCTTC	CSVVLGAPANYGYTF